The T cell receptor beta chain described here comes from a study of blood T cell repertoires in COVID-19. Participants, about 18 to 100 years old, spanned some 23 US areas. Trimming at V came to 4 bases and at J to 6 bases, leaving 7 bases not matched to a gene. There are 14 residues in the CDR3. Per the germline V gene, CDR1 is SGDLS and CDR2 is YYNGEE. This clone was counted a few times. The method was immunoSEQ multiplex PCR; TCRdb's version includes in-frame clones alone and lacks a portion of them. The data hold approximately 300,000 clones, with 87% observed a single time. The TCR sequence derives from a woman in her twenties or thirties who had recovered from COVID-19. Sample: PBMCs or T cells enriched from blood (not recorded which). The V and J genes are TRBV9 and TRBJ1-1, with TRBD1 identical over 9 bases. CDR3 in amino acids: CASSLRTGDSEAFF. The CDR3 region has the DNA TGTGCCAGCAGCCTTCGGACAGGGGACTCTGAAGCTTTCTTT. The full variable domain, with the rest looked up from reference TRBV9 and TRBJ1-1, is DSGVTQTPKHLITATGQRVTLRCSPRSGDLSVYWYQQSLDQGLQFLIQYYNGEERAKGNILERFSAQQFPDLHSELNLSSLELGDSALYFCASSLRTGDSEAFFGQGTRLTVV.